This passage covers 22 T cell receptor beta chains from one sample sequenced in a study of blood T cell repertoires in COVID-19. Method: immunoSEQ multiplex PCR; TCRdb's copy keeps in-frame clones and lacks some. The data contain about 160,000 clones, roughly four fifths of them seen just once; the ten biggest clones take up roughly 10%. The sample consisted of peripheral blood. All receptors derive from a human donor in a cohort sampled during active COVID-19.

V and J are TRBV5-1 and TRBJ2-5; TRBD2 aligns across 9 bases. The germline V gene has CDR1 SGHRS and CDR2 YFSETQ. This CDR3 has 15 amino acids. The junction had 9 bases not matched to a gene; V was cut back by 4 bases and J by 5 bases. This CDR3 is CASSPRGGGYETQYF. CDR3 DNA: TGCGCCAGCAGCCCGCGGGGGGGCGGGTACGAGACCCAGTACTTC.

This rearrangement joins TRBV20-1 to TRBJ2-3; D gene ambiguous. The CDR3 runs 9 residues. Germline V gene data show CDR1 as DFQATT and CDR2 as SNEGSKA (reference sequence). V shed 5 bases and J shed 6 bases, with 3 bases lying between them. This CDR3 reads CSASDTQYF. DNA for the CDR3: TGCAGTGCTTCTGATACGCAGTATTTT.

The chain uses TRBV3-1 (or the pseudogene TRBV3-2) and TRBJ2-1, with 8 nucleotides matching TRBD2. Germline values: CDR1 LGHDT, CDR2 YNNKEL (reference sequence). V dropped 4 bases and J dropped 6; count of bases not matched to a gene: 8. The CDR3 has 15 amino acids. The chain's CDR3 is CASSPGLGSSNEQFF. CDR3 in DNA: TGTGCCAGCAGCCCGGGACTAGGTTCATCCAATGAGCAGTTCTTC.

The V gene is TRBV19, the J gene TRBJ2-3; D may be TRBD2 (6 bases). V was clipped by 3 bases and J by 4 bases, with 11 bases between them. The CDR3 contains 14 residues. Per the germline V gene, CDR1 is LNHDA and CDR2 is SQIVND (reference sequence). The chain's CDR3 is CASSIMRDSDTQYF. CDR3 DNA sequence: TGTGCCAGTAGTATTATGAGGGACTCAGATACGCAGTATTTT.

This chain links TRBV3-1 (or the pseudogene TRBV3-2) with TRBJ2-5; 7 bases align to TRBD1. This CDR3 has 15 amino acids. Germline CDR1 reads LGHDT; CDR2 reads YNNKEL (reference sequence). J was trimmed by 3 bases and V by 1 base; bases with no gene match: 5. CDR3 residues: CASSQGYGTEETQYF. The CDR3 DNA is TGTGCCAGCAGCCAAGGTTACGGGACAGAAGAGACCCAGTACTTC.

CDR3 DNA: TGTGCCAGCAGTGAGGACAGGGGAGAGACCCAGTACTTC. Translation: CASSEDRGETQYF. This chain links TRBV6-1 with TRBJ2-5, with 9 positions matching TRBD1. After removal of 3 bases from V and 4 bases from J, the junction contained 0 bases not matched to a gene. Germline V gene sequence: CDR1 MNHNS, CDR2 SASEGT. CDR3 size: 13 residues.

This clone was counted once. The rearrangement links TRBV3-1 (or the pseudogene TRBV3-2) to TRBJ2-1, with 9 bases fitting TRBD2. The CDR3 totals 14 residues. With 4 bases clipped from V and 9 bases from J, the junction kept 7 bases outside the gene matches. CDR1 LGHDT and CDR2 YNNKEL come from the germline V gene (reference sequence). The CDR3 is CASSRLAGASEQFF. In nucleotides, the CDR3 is TGTGCCAGCAGCCGATTAGCGGGGGCAAGTGAGCAGTTCTTC.

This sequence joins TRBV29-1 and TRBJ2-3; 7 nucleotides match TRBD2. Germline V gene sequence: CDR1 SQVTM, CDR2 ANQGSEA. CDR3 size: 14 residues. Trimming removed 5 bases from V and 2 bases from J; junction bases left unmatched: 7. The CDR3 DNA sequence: TGCAGCGTTTGGCTAGCGGCAATCACAGATACGCAGTATTTT. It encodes CSVWLAAITDTQYF.

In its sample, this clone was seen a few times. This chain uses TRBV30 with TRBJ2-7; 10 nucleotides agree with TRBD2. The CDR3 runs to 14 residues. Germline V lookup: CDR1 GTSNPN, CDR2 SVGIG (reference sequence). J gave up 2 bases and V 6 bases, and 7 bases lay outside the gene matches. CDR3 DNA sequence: TGTGCCTGTATGACTAGCGGGCTTACCTACGAGCAGTACTTC. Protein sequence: CACMTSGLTYEQYF.

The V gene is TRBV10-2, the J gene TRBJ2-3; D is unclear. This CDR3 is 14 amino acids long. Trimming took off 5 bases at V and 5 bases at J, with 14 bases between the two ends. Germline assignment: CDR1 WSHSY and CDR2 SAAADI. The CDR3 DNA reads TGCGCCAGCAGTTTCAAGTACCCGGGAGATACGCAGTATTTT. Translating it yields CASSFKYPGDTQYF.

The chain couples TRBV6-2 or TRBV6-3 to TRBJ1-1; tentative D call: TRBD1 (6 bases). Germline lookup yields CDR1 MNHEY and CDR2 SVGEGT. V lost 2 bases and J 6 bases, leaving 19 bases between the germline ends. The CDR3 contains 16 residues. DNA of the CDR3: TGTGCCAGCAGTTACAGGGGGGGCGACAGGAATCCTGAAGCTTTCTTT. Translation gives CASSYRGGDRNPEAFF.

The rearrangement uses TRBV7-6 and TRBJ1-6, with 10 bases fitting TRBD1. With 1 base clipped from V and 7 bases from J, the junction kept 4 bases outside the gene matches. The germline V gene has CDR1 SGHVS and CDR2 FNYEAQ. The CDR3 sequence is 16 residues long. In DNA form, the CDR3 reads TGTGCCAGCAGCTTAGGGGACAGGGGAGGCAATTCACCCCTCCACTTT. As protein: CASSLGDRGGNSPLHF.

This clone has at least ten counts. CDR3 sequence: CASSPRDGLSPLHF. The CDR3 nucleotides read TGTGCCAGCAGCCCGCGGGACGGACTCTCACCCCTCCACTTT. V gene TRBV7-2 combines with J gene TRBJ1-6; D perhaps matches TRBD1 (5 bases). Germline CDR1 SGHTA, CDR2 FQGNSA. The CDR3 covers 14 residues. V was shortened by 5 bases and J by 10 bases, with 15 bases between the two germline ends.

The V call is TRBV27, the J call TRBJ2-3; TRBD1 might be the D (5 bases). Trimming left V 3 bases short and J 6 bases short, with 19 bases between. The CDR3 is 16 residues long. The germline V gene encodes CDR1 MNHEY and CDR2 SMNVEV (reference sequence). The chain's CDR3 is CASSFTGPGFVDTQYF. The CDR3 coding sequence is TGTGCCAGCAGTTTTACAGGACCCGGGTTTGTGGATACGCAGTATTTT.

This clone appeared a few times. Written as DNA, the CDR3 is TGTGCCAGTAGTACAAAAACAGGGGGAGGAGGCATCACTGAAGCTTTCTTT. Translating it yields CASSTKTGGGGITEAFF. The chain links TRBV19 to TRBJ1-1; TRBD1 aligns across 8 bases. Looked up from germline, CDR1 is LNHDA and CDR2 is SQIVND (reference sequence). This CDR3 region has 17 residues. V lost 4 bases to trimming and J lost 4 bases; unmatched junction nucleotides: 14.

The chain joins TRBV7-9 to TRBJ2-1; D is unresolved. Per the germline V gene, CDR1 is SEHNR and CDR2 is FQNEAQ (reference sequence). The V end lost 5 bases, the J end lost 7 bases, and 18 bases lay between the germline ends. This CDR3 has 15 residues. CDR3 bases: TGTGCCAGCAGCCGTGTTACGCAGTCAGGAAATGAGCAGTTCTTC. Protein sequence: CASSRVTQSGNEQFF.

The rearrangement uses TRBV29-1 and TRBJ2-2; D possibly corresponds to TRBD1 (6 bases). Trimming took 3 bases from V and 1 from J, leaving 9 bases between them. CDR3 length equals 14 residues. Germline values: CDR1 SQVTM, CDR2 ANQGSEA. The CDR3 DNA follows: TGCAGCGTTGACGGACAGAAGAACACCGGGGAGCTGTTTTTT. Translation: CSVDGQKNTGELFF.

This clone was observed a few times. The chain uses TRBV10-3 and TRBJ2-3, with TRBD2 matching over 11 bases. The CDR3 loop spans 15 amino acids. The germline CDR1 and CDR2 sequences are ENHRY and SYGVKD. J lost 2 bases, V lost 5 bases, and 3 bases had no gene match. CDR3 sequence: CAISTSGGVTDTQYF. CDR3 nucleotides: TGTGCCATCAGTACTAGCGGGGGTGTCACAGATACGCAGTATTTT.

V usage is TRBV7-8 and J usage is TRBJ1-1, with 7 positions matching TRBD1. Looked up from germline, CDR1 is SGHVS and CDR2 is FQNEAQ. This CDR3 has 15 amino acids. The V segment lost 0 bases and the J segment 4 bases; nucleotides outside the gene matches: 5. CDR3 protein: CASSLATGIGTEAFF. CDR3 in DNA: TGTGCCAGCAGCTTAGCGACAGGGATCGGCACTGAAGCTTTCTTT.

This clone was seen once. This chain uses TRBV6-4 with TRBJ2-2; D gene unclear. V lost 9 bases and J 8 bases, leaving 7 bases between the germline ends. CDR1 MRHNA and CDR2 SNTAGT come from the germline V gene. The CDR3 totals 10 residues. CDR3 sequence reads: CASSLGELFF. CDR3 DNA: TGTGCCAGTTCATTGGGGGAGCTGTTTTTT.

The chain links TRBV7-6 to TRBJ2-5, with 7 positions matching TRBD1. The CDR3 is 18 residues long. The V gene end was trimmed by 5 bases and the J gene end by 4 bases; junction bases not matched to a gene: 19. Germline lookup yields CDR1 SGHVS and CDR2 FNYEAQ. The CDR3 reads CASSPSPWKGALPETQYF. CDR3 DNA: TGTGCCAGCAGCCCCAGTCCCTGGAAGGGGGCTCTCCCAGAGACCCAGTACTTC.

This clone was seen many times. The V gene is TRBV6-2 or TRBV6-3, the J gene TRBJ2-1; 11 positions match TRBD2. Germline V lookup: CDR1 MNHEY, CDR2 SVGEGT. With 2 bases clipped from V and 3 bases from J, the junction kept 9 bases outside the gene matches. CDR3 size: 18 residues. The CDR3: CASSYDPLAGGNYNEQFF. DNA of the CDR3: TGTGCCAGCAGTTACGACCCCCTAGCGGGGGGAAACTACAATGAGCAGTTCTTC.